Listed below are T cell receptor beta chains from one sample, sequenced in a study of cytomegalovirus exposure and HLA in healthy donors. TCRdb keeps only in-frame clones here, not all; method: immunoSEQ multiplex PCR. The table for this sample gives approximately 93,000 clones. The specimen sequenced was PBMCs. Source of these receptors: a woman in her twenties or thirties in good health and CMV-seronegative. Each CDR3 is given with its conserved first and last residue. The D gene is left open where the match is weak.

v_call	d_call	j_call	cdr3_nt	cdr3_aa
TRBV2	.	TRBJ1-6	TGTGCCAGCAGACCAGGCCCATATTCACCCCTCCACTTT	CASRPGPYSPLHF
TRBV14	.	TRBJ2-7	TGTGCCAGCAGCCAAGTGGCTAGCGCCGAGCAGTACTTC	CASSQVASAEQYF
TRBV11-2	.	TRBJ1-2	TGTGCCAGCAGCCCAGCAGGACACTACTCGGCCTACACCTTC	CASSPAGHYSAYTF
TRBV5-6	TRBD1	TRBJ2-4	TGTGCCAGCAGCCCCTCGCGAGCCGGGACAGGGGTCGGTCCGTACTTC	CASSPSRAGTGVGPYF
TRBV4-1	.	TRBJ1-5	TGCGCCAGCAGCCAAGGCAGGGTTAGGCATCAGCCCCAGCATTTT	CASSQGRVRHQPQHF
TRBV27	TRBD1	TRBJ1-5	TGTGCCAGCAGAACAGGGGGCTATAGCAATCAGCCCCAGCATTTT	CASRTGGYSNQPQHF
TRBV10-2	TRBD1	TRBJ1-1	TGCGCCAGCAGTGAGTCTTCGACGACAGGGTACACTGAAGCTTTCTTT	CASSESSTTGYTEAFF
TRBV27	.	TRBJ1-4	TGTGCCAGCAGTTTCCGACAGACCAGTAATGAAAAACTGTTTTTT	CASSFRQTSNEKLFF
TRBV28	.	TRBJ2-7	TGTGCCAGCAGTTCGGGACTTCGTATATCCTACGAGCAGTACTTC	CASSSGLRISYEQYF
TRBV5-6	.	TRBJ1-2	TGTGCCAGCAGCTTGAAGGGGTATGGCTACACCTTC	CASSLKGYGYTF
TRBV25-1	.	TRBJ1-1	TGTGCCAGCAGTATTTGGGGGCCAGGGGAAGCTTTCTTT	CASSIWGPGEAFF
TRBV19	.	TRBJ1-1	TGTGCCAATAACAGGGCGAACACTGAAGCTTTCTTT	CANNRANTEAFF
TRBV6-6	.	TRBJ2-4	TGTGCCAGTATTAAAACCCGGGGAGGCAAAAACATTCAGTACTTC	CASIKTRGGKNIQYF
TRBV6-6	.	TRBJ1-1	TGTGCCAGCAGTGCCCGACAGCCTGAAGCTTTCTTT	CASSARQPEAFF
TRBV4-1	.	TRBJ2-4	TGCGCCAGCAGCCAGGGGGGGCAAGCCAAAAACATTCAGTACTTC	CASSQGGQAKNIQYF
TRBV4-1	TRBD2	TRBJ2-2	TGCGCCAGCAGCCCTCTTGGCGGGAGGAGCACCGGGGAGCTGTTTTTT	CASSPLGGRSTGELFF
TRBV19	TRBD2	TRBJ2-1	TGTGCCAGTAGTATAGTACTAGCGAATTACAATGAGCAGTTCTTC	CASSIVLANYNEQFF
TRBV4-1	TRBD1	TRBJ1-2	TGCGCCAGCAGCCAAGAAAACAGGGGTCGTTACTATGGCTACACCTTC	CASSQENRGRYYGYTF
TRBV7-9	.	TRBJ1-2	TGTGCCAGCAGCCTTAATTCCCCCCGTGGCTACACCTTC	CASSLNSPRGYTF
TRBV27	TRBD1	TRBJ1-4	TGTGCCAGCAGTCCAGGGGGGACAGCCTATGAAAAACTGTTTTTT	CASSPGGTAYEKLFF
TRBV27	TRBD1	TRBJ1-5	TGTGCCAGCAGTTTGGACAGGAATCAGCCCCAGCATTTT	CASSLDRNQPQHF
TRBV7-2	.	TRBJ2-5	TGTGCCAGCAGCCAACAGGACACCTCAGAGACCCAGTACTTC	CASSQQDTSETQYF
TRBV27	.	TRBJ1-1	TGTGCCAGCAGCTGGGGGCGAGGGAACACTGAAGCTTTCTTT	CASSWGRGNTEAFF
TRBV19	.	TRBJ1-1	TGTGCCAGTAGTCACCGGACAGATCGGGCTGAAGCTTTCTTT	CASSHRTDRAEAFF
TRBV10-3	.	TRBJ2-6	TGTGCCATCAGTGATACTGGGGCCAACGTCCTGACTTTC	CAISDTGANVLTF
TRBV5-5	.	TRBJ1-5	TGTGCCAGCAGCTTGGCCGATCAGCCCCAGCATTTT	CASSLADQPQHF
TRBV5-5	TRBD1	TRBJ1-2	TGTGCCAGCAGCTGGAGTGCAGGGGGCGCGGATGGCTACACCTTC	CASSWSAGGADGYTF
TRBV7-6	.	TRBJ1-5	TGTGCCAGCAGCGGAGGAGGGAGCAATCAGCCCCAGCATTTT	CASSGGGSNQPQHF
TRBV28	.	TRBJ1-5	TGTGCCAGCAGTCCTCCGGGGAGGAGCAATCAGCCCCAGCATTTT	CASSPPGRSNQPQHF
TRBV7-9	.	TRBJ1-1	TGTGCCAGCAGCTTAGTTGGCCAGGCTGAAGCTTTCTTT	CASSLVGQAEAFF
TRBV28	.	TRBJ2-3	TGTGCCAGCAGTTTAGGAGGAATCGTCGCAGATACGCAGTATTTT	CASSLGGIVADTQYF
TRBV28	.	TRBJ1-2	TGTGCCAGCAGGCAGGGTGCCCGTGACTATGGCTACACCTTC	CASRQGARDYGYTF
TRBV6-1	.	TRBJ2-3	TGTGCCAGCAAGCCGACTAGCACAGATACGCAGTATTTT	CASKPTSTDTQYF
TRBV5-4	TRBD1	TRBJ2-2	TGTGCCAGCAGCGCCGGACAGGCGAACACCGGGGAGCTGTTTTTT	CASSAGQANTGELFF
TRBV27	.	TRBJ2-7	TGTGCCAGCAGTCGACTGGCCAGTCCCGAGCAGTACTTC	CASSRLASPEQYF
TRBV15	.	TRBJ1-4	TGTGCCACCAGCAGAGCCAACTCATCTCCTAATGAAAAACTGTTTTTT	CATSRANSSPNEKLFF
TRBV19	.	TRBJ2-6	TGTGCCAGTCCTCCGGACAGAAAATCTGGGGCCAACGTCCTGACTTTC	CASPPDRKSGANVLTF
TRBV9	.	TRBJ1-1	TGTGCCAGCAGCCCGGCGGGGTTTGGGAACACTGAAGCTTTCTTT	CASSPAGFGNTEAFF
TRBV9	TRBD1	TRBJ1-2	TGTGCCAGCAGCGTTGGACAGGGGGACTATGGCTACACCTTC	CASSVGQGDYGYTF
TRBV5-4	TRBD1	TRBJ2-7	TGTGCCAGCAGTTTGGGTCAGGGGGCCTACGAGCAGTACTTC	CASSLGQGAYEQYF
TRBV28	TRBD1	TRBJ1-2	TGTGCCAGCAGTTTAGTAGGACAGGGGTTTGGCTACACCTTC	CASSLVGQGFGYTF
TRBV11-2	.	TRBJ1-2	TGTGCCAGCAGCTTAGTATCAGTTAACTATGGCTACACCTTC	CASSLVSVNYGYTF
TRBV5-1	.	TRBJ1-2	TGCGCCAGCAGTCAAACTTATCGACAGTCCTTTTATGGCTACACCTTC	CASSQTYRQSFYGYTF
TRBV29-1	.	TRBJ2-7	TGCAGCGTTGCGGGGGAGTCCTACGAGCAGTACTTC	CSVAGESYEQYF
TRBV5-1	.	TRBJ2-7	TGCGCCAGCAGCTCCCGTTCGGGATCGGTCGAGCAGTACTTC	CASSSRSGSVEQYF
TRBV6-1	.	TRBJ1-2	TGTGCCAGCACTTACACTAACTATGGCTACACCTTC	CASTYTNYGYTF
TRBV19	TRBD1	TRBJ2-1	TGTGCCAGTAGCGTGACAGGGGGGACGGGCAATGAGCAGTTCTTC	CASSVTGGTGNEQFF
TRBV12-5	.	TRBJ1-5	TGTGCTAGTGGTTCAGGGGAGAGCAATCAGCCCCAGCATTTT	CASGSGESNQPQHF
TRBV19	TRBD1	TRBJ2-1	TGTGCCAGTAGTATCACCGGGACAGGGAAGGGCTACAATGAGCAGTTCTTC	CASSITGTGKGYNEQFF
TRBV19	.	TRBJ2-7	TGTGCCAGTAGTATGCGAGATTTAAACTACGAGCAGTACTTC	CASSMRDLNYEQYF
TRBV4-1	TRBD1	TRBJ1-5	TGCGCCAGCAGCCAGAGGACAGGGTATAGCAATCAGCCCCAGCATTTT	CASSQRTGYSNQPQHF
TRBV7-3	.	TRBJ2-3	TGTGCCAGCAGCGAGGTCGTTGCTGGTACGCAGTATTTT	CASSEVVAGTQYF
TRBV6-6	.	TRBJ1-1	TGCGCGGCGGAGGAGAACACTGAAGCTTTCTTT	CAAEENTEAFF
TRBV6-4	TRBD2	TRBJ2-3	TGTGCCAGCGGTTCTGGGCGGGAGTTCTCAGATACGCAGTATTTT	CASGSGREFSDTQYF
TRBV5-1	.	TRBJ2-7	TGCGCCAGCAGCCCGGGAATTCCTCTCGGCGAGCAGTACTTC	CASSPGIPLGEQYF
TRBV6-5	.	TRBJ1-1	TGTGCCAGCAGCCAACAGGGGAACACTGAAGCTTTCTTT	CASSQQGNTEAFF
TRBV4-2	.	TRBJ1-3	TGTGCCAGCAGCCTAGGGGTCCCCTCTGGAAACACCATATATTTT	CASSLGVPSGNTIYF
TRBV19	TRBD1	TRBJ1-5	TGTGCCAGTACCGGGACAGTACCCTTTAGCAATCAGCCCCAGCATTTT	CASTGTVPFSNQPQHF
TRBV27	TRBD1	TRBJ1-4	TGTGCCAGCAGTTTTAACAGGGGCACTAATGAAAAACTGTTTTTT	CASSFNRGTNEKLFF